The next 13 T cell receptor beta chains were all read from a single sample in a study of Graves' ophthalmopathy and Graves' hyperthyroidism. As the template, RNA transcripts were used to amplify TCR beta CDR3 regions. Second-round multiplex PCR came after first-round RT-PCR with HTBI primers. TCRdb processed the multiplex PCR reads anew with MiXCR; each CDR3 protein has one entry. Altogether approximately 210,000 distinct CDR3 sequences are present, under 30% being singletons, with the ten largest covering 8.5% to 9.5%. The sample consisted of peripheral blood. The receptors shown here come from a man between 45 and 60 years old with Graves' ophthalmopathy.

This clonotype was seen at least ten times. The V gene is TRBV6-5, the J gene TRBJ2-2, with D unclear. Germline-derived CDR1 and CDR2 are MNHEY and SVGAGI. V was clipped by 4 bases and J by 1 base, with 10 bases between them. The CDR3 spans 15 residues. Written as DNA, the CDR3 is TGTGCCAGCAGTTGGACGTACAAGAACACCGGGGAGCTGTTTTTT. Its protein is CASSWTYKNTGELFF.

This clonotype was counted many times. The chain couples TRBV20-1 to TRBJ2-7; perhaps TRBD2 as D (6 bases). Germline V CDR1 and CDR2: DFQATT, SNEGSKA (reference sequence). The V and J ends lost 3 bases and 6 bases respectively, with 15 bases between them. The CDR3 sequence is 13 residues long. CDR3 in amino acids: CSASGIPGGEQYF. CDR3 DNA sequence: TGCAGTGCTAGCGGGATCCCCGGGGGCGAGCAGTACTTC.

At least ten counts were recorded for this clonotype. The chain employs TRBV6-1 and TRBJ2-7, with 7 bases identical to TRBD1. The trim removed 4 bases at V and 3 bases at J, leaving 9 bases unmatched. The CDR3 sequence is 15 residues long. CDR1 is MNHNS, CDR2 SASEGT, per germline. CDR3 amino acids: CASSVTTGSDYEQYF. The CDR3 nucleotides read TGTGCCAGCAGTGTAACGACAGGGTCGGACTACGAGCAGTACTTC.

This clonotype was seen at least ten times. The CDR3 region is CASSRLSWGGVGYGYTF. CDR3 nucleotides: TGTGCCAGCAGCCGTCTGAGTTGGGGGGGCGTAGGCTATGGCTACACCTTC. The gene calls are TRBV28 and TRBJ1-2, with D possibly TRBD1 on 6 matching bases. This CDR3 comprises 17 residues. Germline-derived CDR1 and CDR2 are MDHEN and SYDVKM. The V gene lost 6 bases and the J gene lost 4 bases, with 24 bases spanning the gap.

This clonotype appeared many times. The chain carries TRBV4-1 and TRBJ2-4, with 8 bases fitting TRBD2. Germline V gene sequence: CDR1 MGHRA, CDR2 YSYEKL. The CDR3 spans 16 residues. The trim removed 4 bases at V and 2 bases at J, leaving 7 bases unmatched. This CDR3 is CASSPGGSASKNIQYF. CDR3 nucleotides: TGCGCCAGCAGCCCGGGGGGGAGCGCGTCCAAAAACATTCAGTACTTC.

This chain connects TRBV29-1 to TRBJ2-5, with TRBD2 matching over 7 bases. The CDR3 has 15 residues. The V segment lost 4 bases and the J segment 1 base; nucleotides outside the gene matches: 9. Germline-derived CDR1 and CDR2 are SQVTM and ANQGSEA. This CDR3 is CSVGKAGVLQETQYF. DNA for the CDR3: TGCAGCGTTGGTAAGGCGGGAGTGCTCCAAGAGACCCAGTACTTC.

This clonotype appeared many times. V gene TRBV27 combines with J gene TRBJ1-5; D is possibly TRBD1 (5 bases). Germline values: CDR1 MNHEY, CDR2 SMNVEV (reference sequence). Between the trimmed V and J ends, which lost 8 bases and 6 bases, there was a span of 11 bases. The CDR3 extends over 12 amino acids. Here the CDR3 reads CASRGMSQPQHF. The DNA for the CDR3 is TGTGCCAGCCGGGGGATGTCTCAGCCCCAGCATTTT.

The count of this clonotype is one. The chain couples TRBV12-3 or TRBV12-4 to TRBJ2-7; 10 nucleotides align to TRBD2. The ends lost 6 bases at V and 5 bases at J; junction bases unmatched: 10. The CDR3 is 15 amino acids. CDR3 DNA sequence: TGTGCCAGCAGAGGACTAGCGGCTAACCCCCACGAGCAGTACTTC. Translation gives CASRGLAANPHEQYF.

Ten or more counts support this clonotype. This rearrangement joins TRBV20-1 to TRBJ1-1; D uncertain. Trimming left V 3 bases short and J 3 bases short, with 14 bases between. CDR3 length: 14 residues. The germline V gene has CDR1 DFQATT and CDR2 SNEGSKA (reference sequence). The CDR3 spells CSARARGPDTEAFF. The CDR3 DNA reads TGCAGTGCTAGGGCCCGGGGTCCGGACACTGAAGCTTTCTTT.

This clonotype appeared many times. V usage is TRBV10-3 and J usage is TRBJ2-7; TRBD1 aligns across 11 bases. The germline gives CDR1 ENHRY, CDR2 SYGVKD. This CDR3 region has 15 residues. V gave up 6 bases and J gave up 0 bases; unmatched junction bases: 4. CDR3 DNA: TGTGCCATCAGGGGACAGGGGGGTGGCTCCTACGAGCAGTACTTC. Translating gives CAIRGQGGGSYEQYF.

This clonotype was counted many times. J is TRBJ1-1 and V is TRBV11-1; D uncertain. CDR3 length: 16 residues. CDR1 SGHAT and CDR2 FQDESV come from the germline V gene (reference sequence). The ends were cut back, 6 bases at V and 1 base at J, with 18 bases in the middle. CDR3: CASRAPWEEKNTEAFF. In DNA form, the CDR3 reads TGTGCCAGCAGAGCCCCGTGGGAGGAGAAGAACACTGAAGCTTTCTTT.

This clonotype was counted at least ten times. The gene calls are TRBV9 and TRBJ2-7, with D hard to call. Trimming stripped 0 bases from V and 1 base from J, with 8 bases between. Germline CDR1 reads SGDLS; CDR2 reads YYNGEE. The CDR3 is made up of 14 amino acids. For the CDR3, the DNA is TGTGCCAGCAGCGTAGGGGCAGGATCCTACGAGCAGTACTTC. Translated, it gives CASSVGAGSYEQYF. Drawing the rest from reference TRBV9 and TRBJ2-7, the complete variable domain is DSGVTQTPKHLITATGQRVTLRCSPRSGDLSVYWYQQSLDQGLQFLIQYYNGEERAKGNILERFSAQQFPDLHSELNLSSLELGDSALYFCASSVGAGSYEQYFGPGTRLTVT.

This clonotype was observed many times. The CDR3 sequence: CASSPTGTFLAKNIQYF. Written as DNA, the CDR3 is TGTGCCAGCAGCCCGACTGGGACTTTTCTAGCCAAAAACATTCAGTACTTC. The genes are TRBV7-8 and TRBJ2-4; tentative D call: TRBD2 (6 bases). The germline V gene has CDR1 SGHVS and CDR2 FQNEAQ. The ends were cut back, 5 bases at V and 0 bases at J, with 17 bases in the middle. The CDR3 runs 17 residues.